Listed below are T cell receptor beta chains from one sample, sequenced in a study of lymphopenia after photon versus proton radiotherapy. Assay: immunoSEQ multiplex PCR; the TCRdb copy retains only in-frame clones and omits some. Of approximately 65,000 clones in the sample, approximately 91% were seen once. Sequencing used peripheral blood, obtained from a patient treated with photon-based radiotherapy. The source of these receptors is an older woman with pancreatic cancer. CDR3s include the opening cysteine and the closing phenylalanine or tryptophan. Fields, in order: clone size, J gene, V gene, D gene, CDR3 DNA, CDR3 protein. D genes are given only for firm matches. Only part of the rows carry a size: once, few, many, or a class if the clone is expanded.

size: NA
J: TRBJ1-5
V: TRBV18
D: TRBD1
DNA: TGTGCCAGCTCTCTGTCCCGGGACAGGGGAAATCAGCCCCAGCATTTT
CDR3: CASSLSRDRGNQPQHF

size: few
J: TRBJ2-7
V: TRBV5-8
D: NA
DNA: TGTGCCAGCAGCTGGGGACGGACCTACGAGCAGTACTTC
CDR3: CASSWGRTYEQYF

size: NA
J: TRBJ2-5
V: TRBV11-2
D: TRBD2
DNA: TGTGCCAGCAGCCGGGGACTAGCGGGGGGAGGGCAGACCCAGTACTTC
CDR3: CASSRGLAGGGQTQYF

size: NA
J: TRBJ2-7
V: TRBV6-4
D: NA
DNA: TGTGCCAGCAGCCAACTAGGGGAGCAGTACTTC
CDR3: CASSQLGEQYF

size: NA
J: TRBJ1-2
V: TRBV6-6
D: NA
DNA: TGTGCCAGCAGTTACGCGGACAGTTACTATGGCTACACCTTC
CDR3: CASSYADSYYGYTF

size: NA
J: TRBJ2-7
V: TRBV2
D: NA
DNA: TGTGCCAGCAGTGAAAGGGACGGGGCCTACGAGCAGTACTTC
CDR3: CASSERDGAYEQYF

size: NA
J: TRBJ2-1
V: TRBV19
D: NA
DNA: TGTGCCAGTAGCGAACAGGGTCTGCAGTTCTTC
CDR3: CASSEQGLQFF

size: NA
J: TRBJ2-7
V: TRBV14
D: TRBD1
DNA: TGTGCCAGCAGCCAGGACAGGGGGGTACACGAGCAGTACTTC
CDR3: CASSQDRGVHEQYF

size: NA
J: TRBJ2-1
V: TRBV4-3
D: NA
DNA: TGCGCCAGCAGCCAATCCCCCGACTCAAATGAGCAGTTCTTC
CDR3: CASSQSPDSNEQFF

size: NA
J: TRBJ2-3
V: TRBV5-1
D: TRBD1
DNA: TGCGCCAGCACCTTGCAGGGGGCAACAGATACGCAGTATTTT
CDR3: CASTLQGATDTQYF

size: NA
J: TRBJ2-7
V: TRBV5-8
D: NA
DNA: TGTGCCAGCAGCCCCAGGGGTATGAGCTCCTACGAGCAGTACTTC
CDR3: CASSPRGMSSYEQYF

size: NA
J: TRBJ2-2
V: TRBV9
D: NA
DNA: TGTGCCAGCAGCCCGCCCTATGGCAGTCCGAACACCGGGGAGCTGTTTTTT
CDR3: CASSPPYGSPNTGELFF

size: NA
J: TRBJ2-2
V: TRBV10-3
D: NA
DNA: TGTGCCATCAGTGAGTCCGTATTCACCGGGGAGCTGTTTTTT
CDR3: CAISESVFTGELFF

size: once
J: TRBJ2-1
V: TRBV5-6
D: TRBD1
DNA: TGTGCCAGCAGCGTAGGGACAGCAGTGCAGTTCTTC
CDR3: CASSVGTAVQFF

size: NA
J: TRBJ2-7
V: TRBV28
D: TRBD2
DNA: TGTGCCAGCAGTTCCGGACTAGCGGGAGGTTATTACGAGCAGTACTTC
CDR3: CASSSGLAGGYYEQYF

size: NA
J: TRBJ2-1
V: TRBV4-2
D: NA
DNA: TGTGCCAGCAGCCAAGATTCTGAGGGAGACGCCTACAATGAGCAGTTCTTC
CDR3: CASSQDSEGDAYNEQFF

size: NA
J: TRBJ1-1
V: TRBV15
D: NA
DNA: TGTGCCACCAGAACCCAAGGGAAAGCTTTCTTT
CDR3: CATRTQGKAFF

size: NA
J: TRBJ2-3
V: TRBV28
D: NA
DNA: NA
CDR3: CASSSGQGAGTDTQYF

size: NA
J: TRBJ2-2
V: TRBV7-2
D: NA
DNA: TGTGCCAGCAGCTTGGGGGGAGGAAACACCGGGGAGCTGTTTTTT
CDR3: CASSLGGGNTGELFF

size: NA
J: TRBJ1-1
V: TRBV18
D: NA
DNA: TGTGCCAGCTCACCCCAGATCACTGAAGCTTTCTTT
CDR3: CASSPQITEAFF

size: NA
J: TRBJ1-5
V: TRBV19
D: NA
DNA: TGTGCCAGTAGTATCCGGACAGAAACCAATCAGCCCCAGCATTTT
CDR3: CASSIRTETNQPQHF

size: NA
J: TRBJ2-3
V: TRBV13
D: TRBD2
DNA: TGTGCCAGCAGGCCAACTAGCGGGAGGTCTGGCACAGATACGCAGTATTTT
CDR3: CASRPTSGRSGTDTQYF

size: NA
J: TRBJ2-5
V: TRBV16
D: TRBD2
DNA: TGTGCCAGCAGCCTGAGCCGACTAGCGACAAGGGAGACCCAGTACTTC
CDR3: CASSLSRLATRETQYF

size: NA
J: TRBJ2-2
V: TRBV2
D: NA
DNA: TGTGCCAGCAGTGAAGAAGGAGGGGGGTGGACCGGGGAGCTGTTTTTT
CDR3: CASSEEGGGWTGELFF

size: NA
J: TRBJ2-5
V: TRBV5-8
D: NA
DNA: TGTGCCAGCAGCTTTTTAGCCCAAGAGACCCAGTACTTC
CDR3: CASSFLAQETQYF

size: few
J: TRBJ1-2
V: TRBV7-9
D: TRBD1
DNA: TGTGCCAGCAGCGCAAGGGACAGAGCTAACTATGGCTACACCTTC
CDR3: CASSARDRANYGYTF

size: NA
J: TRBJ2-3
V: TRBV9
D: NA
DNA: TGTGCCAGCAGCTCTCCTATGAGCACAGATACGCAGTATTTT
CDR3: CASSSPMSTDTQYF

size: NA
J: TRBJ2-6
V: TRBV19
D: NA
DNA: TGTGCCAGTAGTACTGAAGCCTCCTCTGGGGCCAACGTCCTGACTTTC
CDR3: CASSTEASSGANVLTF

size: NA
J: TRBJ2-5
V: TRBV5-1
D: TRBD2
DNA: TGCGCCAGCAGCGACACCGGGACTAGAGAGACCCAGTACTTC
CDR3: CASSDTGTRETQYF

size: NA
J: TRBJ2-1
V: TRBV19
D: NA
DNA: TGTGCCAGTAGTGGTAGCAGGGGGGTGGATAATGAGCAGTTCTTC
CDR3: CASSGSRGVDNEQFF

size: NA
J: TRBJ2-3
V: TRBV11-3
D: NA
DNA: TGTGCCAGCAGTGAATCCACAGATACGCAGTATTTT
CDR3: CASSESTDTQYF

size: NA
J: TRBJ2-1
V: TRBV6-4
D: NA
DNA: TGTGCCAGCAGTGTTGACACCACGGGCGAGCAGTTCTTC
CDR3: CASSVDTTGEQFF

size: NA
J: TRBJ2-1
V: TRBV7-9
D: TRBD2
DNA: TGTGCCAGCAGCTTAAGTTTCGGCGGGAGGCCCGCCTACAATGAGCAGTTCTTC
CDR3: CASSLSFGGRPAYNEQFF

size: NA
J: TRBJ1-4
V: TRBV4-2
D: TRBD1
DNA: TGTGCCAGTGGCCTCCCGGGACAGGGCGCCATTAATGAAAAACTGTTTTTT
CDR3: CASGLPGQGAINEKLFF

size: NA
J: TRBJ2-7
V: TRBV7-6
D: NA
DNA: TGTGCCAGCAGCGACCCCGGGGCAAGCCAGTACTTC
CDR3: CASSDPGASQYF

size: NA
J: TRBJ2-1
V: TRBV7-7
D: TRBD2
DNA: TGTGCTAGCAGCTTAATAACTAGCGGAGCGCACAATGAGCAGTTCTTC
CDR3: CASSLITSGAHNEQFF

size: NA
J: TRBJ1-5
V: TRBV7-9
D: NA
DNA: TGTGCCAGCAGCTCCGTAGGTGGTCAGCCCCAGCATTTT
CDR3: CASSSVGGQPQHF

size: NA
J: TRBJ2-2
V: TRBV7-6
D: NA
DNA: TGTGCCAGCAGCTTATCTGTGGGGCCGAACACCGGGGAGCTGTTTTTT
CDR3: CASSLSVGPNTGELFF

size: NA
J: TRBJ2-3
V: TRBV4-3
D: NA
DNA: TGCGCCAGCAGCCAAGGAAGAGGATCGTTCACAGATACGCAGTATTTT
CDR3: CASSQGRGSFTDTQYF

size: NA
J: TRBJ1-5
V: TRBV19
D: NA
DNA: TGTGCCAGTAGTATGGGAAATCAGCCCCAGCATTTT
CDR3: CASSMGNQPQHF

size: NA
J: TRBJ1-5
V: TRBV15
D: NA
DNA: TGTGCCACCAGCAGAGATCTTGGGGCTAGCAATCAGCCCCAGCATTTT
CDR3: CATSRDLGASNQPQHF

size: NA
J: TRBJ2-7
V: TRBV7-9
D: NA
DNA: TGTGCCAGCAGCTCTCGACAGGGAGGCTACGAGCAGTACTTC
CDR3: CASSSRQGGYEQYF

size: NA
J: TRBJ2-1
V: TRBV19
D: NA
DNA: TGTGCCAGTAGCGACGGGTACAATGAGCAGTTCTTC
CDR3: CASSDGYNEQFF

size: NA
J: TRBJ2-1
V: TRBV5-5
D: NA
DNA: TGTGCCAGCAGCTTGTACTTGGTGTCCACTAGCTCCTACAATGAGCAGTTCTTC
CDR3: CASSLYLVSTSSYNEQFF

size: NA
J: TRBJ2-7
V: TRBV6-5
D: TRBD1
DNA: TGTGCCAGCAGTTACCTGCCGGGACAGGGCTTCTACGAGCAGTACTTC
CDR3: CASSYLPGQGFYEQYF

size: NA
J: TRBJ1-1
V: TRBV27
D: NA
DNA: TGTGCCAGCAGTTTATATAGAGTCCCCACTGAAGCTTTCTTT
CDR3: CASSLYRVPTEAFF

size: NA
J: TRBJ2-1
V: TRBV5-4
D: TRBD1
DNA: TGTGCCAGCCGCGGACAGGGGAACGAGCAGTTCTTC
CDR3: CASRGQGNEQFF

size: NA
J: TRBJ1-5
V: TRBV5-1
D: NA
DNA: TGCGCCAGCAGCTTGACACAGGGTAGTCAGCCCCAGCATTTT
CDR3: CASSLTQGSQPQHF

size: NA
J: TRBJ2-5
V: TRBV6-1
D: NA
DNA: TGTGCCAGCAGGCCCTCTGGGGGAGGGGGAGAGACCCAGTACTTC
CDR3: CASRPSGGGGETQYF

size: NA
J: TRBJ1-4
V: TRBV28
D: NA
DNA: TGTGCCAGCAGGCGGGGACTCATGAGGGCTAATGAAAAACTGTTTTTT
CDR3: CASRRGLMRANEKLFF

size: NA
J: TRBJ2-7
V: TRBV7-9
D: TRBD2
DNA: TGTGCCAGCAGACGACTAGCGGGAGGAAGCTCGGCGCAGTACTTC
CDR3: CASRRLAGGSSAQYF